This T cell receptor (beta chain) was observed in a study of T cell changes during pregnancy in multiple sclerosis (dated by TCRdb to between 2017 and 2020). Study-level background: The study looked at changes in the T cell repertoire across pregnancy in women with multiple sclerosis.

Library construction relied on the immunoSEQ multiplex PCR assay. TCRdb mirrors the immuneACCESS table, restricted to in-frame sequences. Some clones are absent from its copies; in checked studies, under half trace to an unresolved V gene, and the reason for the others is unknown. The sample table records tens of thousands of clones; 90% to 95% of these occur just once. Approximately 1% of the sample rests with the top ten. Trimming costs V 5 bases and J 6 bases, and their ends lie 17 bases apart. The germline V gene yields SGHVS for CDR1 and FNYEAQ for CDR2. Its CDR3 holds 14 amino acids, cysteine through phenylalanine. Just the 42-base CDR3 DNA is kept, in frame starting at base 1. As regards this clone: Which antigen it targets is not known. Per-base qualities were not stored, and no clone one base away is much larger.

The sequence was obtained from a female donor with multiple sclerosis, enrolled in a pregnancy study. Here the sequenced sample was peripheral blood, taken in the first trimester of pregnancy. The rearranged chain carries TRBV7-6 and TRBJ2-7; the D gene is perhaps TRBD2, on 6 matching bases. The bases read TGTGCCAGCAGCCCACAGACAGTAGCGGTCGAGCAGTACTTC. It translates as CASSPQTVAVEQYF.